This TCR beta chain was retrieved from a study of brain metastases from non-small cell lung cancer. The method was immunoSEQ multiplex PCR; TCRdb's version includes in-frame clones alone and lacks a portion of them. In the table there are over a thousand clones, over 75% of which are singletons. Per germline, CDR1 LGHDT and CDR2 YNNKEL (reference sequence). V lost 0 bases and J 5 bases, leaving 15 bases between the germline ends. There are 16 residues in the CDR3. On this clone: Its antigen is unknown.

Study observations and caveats: Brain metastases shared most TCR repertoire with primaries, with sparse T cells. Fewer infiltrating T cells were found in brain metastases than primaries. In roughly 60% of brain metastases, T-cell clones were expanded compared with matched primary tumors.

This TCR was sampled from a donor aged 40 or older with non-small cell lung cancer. V and J are TRBV3-1 (or the pseudogene TRBV3-2) and TRBJ2-3; D gene ambiguous. The sequenced sample was tissue from a brain metastasis. The CDR3, as DNA: TGTGCCAGCAGCCAAGAGGGGTCACTCGCCCTAGATACGCAGTATTTT. This codes for CASSQEGSLALDTQYF.